A single sample is the source of the 20 T cell receptor beta chains below, sequenced in a study of blood T cells in healthy people across ages. The use of a sample-barcoded 5' primer and a J-beta primer mix characterized a second PCR of 7 to 11 cycles. TCRdb fed the 5' RACE reads into MiXCR, producing one record per CDR3 protein. This table holds about 1.7 million distinct CDR3 sequences, approximately 28% found once. Sequencing was done on a sample of blood. The receptors were sampled from a woman in her 30s in good health.

This clonotype has more than one count but fewer than ten. This chain connects TRBV12-3 or TRBV12-4 to TRBJ2-3; the match to TRBD2 covers 10 bases. The V gene end was trimmed by 4 bases and the J gene end by 4 bases; junction bases not matched to a gene: 2. This CDR3 has 14 amino acids. For the CDR3, the DNA is TGTGCCAGCAGTTCTAGCGGGAGTTCAGATACGCAGTATTTT. This encodes CASSSSGSSDTQYF.

The rearrangement uses TRBV12-5 and TRBJ1-4; a possible D gene is TRBD1 (6 bases). The CDR3 is 16 amino acids. Trimming removed 1 base from V and 3 bases from J, with 12 bases in between. Germline V gene data show CDR1 as LGHNT and CDR2 as FRNRAP. In DNA form, the CDR3 reads TGTGCTAGTGGTTTGGGAACAGGGAGACCTAATGAAAAACTGTTTTTT. Encoded protein: CASGLGTGRPNEKLFF.

V gene TRBV27 combines with J gene TRBJ2-3; tentative D call: TRBD2 (7 bases). This CDR3 spans 20 amino acids. CDR1 and CDR2 (germline): MNHEY, SMNVEV (reference sequence). V lost 5 bases to trimming and J lost 2 bases, with 29 bases between them. CDR3 residues: CASSKAPRGWAGASTDTQYF. As DNA, the CDR3 is TGTGCCAGCAGTAAGGCACCCCGAGGCTGGGCGGGGGCCTCCACAGATACGCAGTATTTT.

This clonotype was seen ten or more times. The chain links TRBV6-1 to TRBJ2-1; D is possibly TRBD2 (6 bases). Germline V CDR1 and CDR2: MNHNS, SASEGT. CDR3 length equals 16 residues. V was cut by 10 bases and J by 1 base, with 20 bases left in between. CDR3 loop: CATIRSGAASYNEQFF. The DNA of the CDR3 is TGTGCCACCATAAGATCGGGAGCCGCATCCTACAATGAGCAGTTCTTC.

The chain couples TRBV20-1 to TRBJ2-1; 7 bases line up with TRBD1. The J call may be incorrect, as the DNA end agrees better with TRBJ2-7. Looked up from germline, CDR1 is DFQATT and CDR2 is SNEGSKA (reference sequence). This CDR3 has 14 amino acids. CDR3 loop: CSARPRTGENEQYF. CDR3 DNA: TGCAGTGCTAGACCGCGGACAGGCGAGAACGAGCAGTACTTC.

V and J are TRBV3-1 and TRBJ2-1, with a possible D match to TRBD1 (6 bases). Looked up from germline, CDR1 is LGHDT and CDR2 is YNNKEL (reference sequence). The CDR3 contains 15 residues. The V gene lost 8 bases and the J gene lost 2 bases, with 16 bases spanning the gap. The chain's CDR3 is CASQLGGSPYNEQFF. The DNA of the CDR3 is TGTGCCAGCCAATTAGGGGGATCCCCCTACAATGAGCAGTTCTTC.

The genes are TRBV4-2 and TRBJ2-1; 11 bases line up with TRBD2. Germline-derived CDR1 and CDR2 are LGHNA and YNFKEQ. The length of the CDR3 is 17 residues. Trimming took 4 bases from V and 7 from J; bases not matched to a gene: 12. Here the CDR3 DNA reads TGTGCCAGCAGCCCGACGGTAGCGGGGGGGCCAGAGAATGAGCAGTTCTTC. It encodes CASSPTVAGGPENEQFF.

The chain employs TRBV14 and TRBJ1-1; D remains unclear. V gave up 2 bases and J gave up 6 bases, with 13 bases separating them. Germline CDR1 and CDR2: SGHDN and FVKESK. The CDR3 sequence is 14 residues long. CDR3 nucleotide sequence: TGTGCCAGCAGCCAAAGCCCTGGGTCTCCTGAAGCTTTCTTT. It encodes CASSQSPGSPEAFF. The entire variable domain, with the rest obtained from reference TRBV14 and TRBJ1-1, is as follows: EAGVTQFPSHSVIEKGQTVTLRCDPISGHDNLYWYRRVMGKEIKFLLHFVKESKQDESGMPNNRFLAERTGGTYSTLKVQPAELEDSGVYFCASSQSPGSPEAFFGQGTRLTVV.

Points on this clonotype: A much larger clone differs by one base, so this may be a read error. V is TRBV7-8 and J is TRBJ1-2; the D gene is possibly TRBD1 (5 bases). Deletions cut 2 bases from V and 7 bases from J, with 14 bases between. Germline V gene data show CDR1 as SGHVS and CDR2 as FQNEAQ. The CDR3 runs to 14 residues. The CDR3 DNA is TGTGCCAGCAGCTTAATGGCAGGGTGCGGTGGCTACACCTTC. It specifies CASSLMAGCGGYTF.

This chain links TRBV28 with TRBJ1-6; D unresolved. Trimming stripped 4 bases from V and 1 base from J, with 11 bases between. CDR3 size: 16 residues. CDR1 is MDHEN, CDR2 SYDVKM, per germline. In nucleotides, the CDR3 is TGTGCCAGCAGTTACTTAGAGTTGTCCTATAATTCACCCCTCCACTTT. It yields the protein CASSYLELSYNSPLHF.

This clonotype showed up just once. At one of its ends the junction is not consistent with the germline gene, which may arise from a read error. The chain carries TRBV12-5 and TRBJ2-1, with no clear D. Germline CDR1 reads LGHNT; CDR2 reads FRNRAP. The CDR3 has 12 amino acids. The CDR3 coding sequence is TGTGCTGGTGGTTTGCCTGGAATTGAGCAGTTCTTC. Amino acids: CAGGLPGIEQFF.

The table lists this clonotype with many counts. The rearrangement links TRBV7-2 to TRBJ2-5, with 9 bases lining up with TRBD2. The length of the CDR3 is 17 residues. Germline loops: CDR1 SGHTA, CDR2 FQGNSA. The J segment lost 4 bases and the V segment lost 5 bases, leaving 14 bases of the junction unmatched. CDR3 region: CASSPIGNSGRRETQYF. CDR3 in DNA: TGTGCCAGCAGCCCCATCGGAAATAGCGGGAGACGAGAGACCCAGTACTTC.

Comments on this clonotype: Relative to the germline gene, one junction end is altered; a read error may explain this. The chain has TRBV10-3 and TRBJ2-5, with TRBD1 matching over 9 bases. From germline, CDR1 is ENHRY and CDR2 SYGVKD. This CDR3 contains 14 residues. The DNA for the CDR3 is TGTACCATTGCCGGGACAGGGACTCCCGAGACCCAGTACTTC. This sequence encodes CTIAGTGTPETQYF.

The chain is built from TRBV2 and TRBJ1-4, with a tentative D call TRBD1 (5 bases). The CDR3 has 15 amino acids. Per the germline V gene, CDR1 is SNHLY and CDR2 is FYNNEI. V lost 7 bases and J lost 2, with 14 bases in between. CDR3 residues: CASTAGRATNEKLFF. CDR3 sequence (DNA): TGTGCCAGCACTGCAGGGCGGGCGACTAATGAAAAACTGTTTTTT.

This clonotype was observed at least ten times. The gene calls are TRBV4-3 and TRBJ2-3; D uncertain. The germline V gene has CDR1 LGHNA and CDR2 YSLEER. The CDR3 is 13 residues long. V was pared by 5 bases and J by 2 bases, with 8 bases between. CDR3 protein: CASSARNTDTQYF. The CDR3 DNA reads TGCGCCAGCAGCGCGCGAAACACAGATACGCAGTATTTT.

Details on this clonotype: A much bigger clone sits one base away, suggesting this may be a read error. This chain connects TRBV9 to TRBJ2-1; perhaps TRBD1 as D (6 bases). The DNA end is more similar to TRBJ2-7, so the J call may be wrong. CDR3 length: 16 residues. Germline V gene sequence: CDR1 SGDLS, CDR2 YYNGEE. CDR3 sequence (DNA): TGTGCCAGCAGCGTAGAGGCGGACAGCTCCTACAATGAGCAGTACTTC. It encodes CASSVEADSSYNEQYF.

Of note for this clonotype: The junction shows a germline mismatch at one end, possibly a read error. The chain's CDR3 is CASSLLVQGADEQSF. The DNA for the CDR3 is TGCGCCAGCAGCTTGTTAGTACAGGGGGCGGATGAGCAGTCCTTC. The chain recombines TRBV5-1 with TRBJ2-1; 9 positions agree with TRBD1. CDR3 length: 15 amino acids. In germline, CDR1 is SGHRS, CDR2 YFSETQ.

This clonotype has only a few counts. The chain uses TRBV5-1 and TRBJ1-1; D gene ambiguous. Deletions cut 4 bases from V and 1 base from J, with 17 bases between. Germline-derived CDR1 and CDR2 are SGHRS and YFSETQ. The CDR3 has 16 residues. CDR3 protein: CASSGSYGEENTEAFF. CDR3 coding DNA: TGCGCCAGCAGCGGATCATACGGGGAGGAGAACACTGAAGCTTTCTTT.

J is TRBJ1-2 and V is TRBV2; D is perhaps TRBD1 (5 bases). The V end was cut by 1 base, the J end by 8 bases, with 11 bases between. The CDR3 loop spans 13 amino acids. Looked up from germline, CDR1 is SNHLY and CDR2 is FYNNEI. CDR3 sequence reads: CASSEVRESGYTF. The CDR3 DNA reads TGTGCCAGCAGTGAAGTCAGGGAGTCGGGCTACACCTTC.

Many counts were recorded for this clonotype. The chain employs TRBV20-1 and TRBJ2-5, with a weak D call TRBD1 (5 bases). The V and J ends lost 0 bases and 1 base respectively, with 6 bases between them. There are 13 residues in the CDR3. The germline V gene has CDR1 DFQATT and CDR2 SNEGSKA (reference sequence). DNA of the CDR3: TGCAGTGCTAGAGATGACAGCCAAGAGACCCAGTACTTC. This codes for CSARDDSQETQYF.